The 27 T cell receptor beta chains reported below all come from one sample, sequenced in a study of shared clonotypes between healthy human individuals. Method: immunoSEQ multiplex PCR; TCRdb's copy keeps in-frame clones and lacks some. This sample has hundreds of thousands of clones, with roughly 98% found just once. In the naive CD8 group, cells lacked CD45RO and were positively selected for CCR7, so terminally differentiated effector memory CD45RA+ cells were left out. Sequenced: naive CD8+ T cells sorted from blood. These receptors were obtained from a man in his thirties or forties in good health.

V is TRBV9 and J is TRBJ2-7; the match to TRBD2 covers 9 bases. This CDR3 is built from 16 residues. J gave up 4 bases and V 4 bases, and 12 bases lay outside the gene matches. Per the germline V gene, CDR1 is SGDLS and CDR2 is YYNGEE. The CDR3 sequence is CASSRRGLARSYEQYF. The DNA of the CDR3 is TGTGCCAGCAGCCGGAGAGGACTAGCGCGCTCGTACGAGCAGTACTTC.

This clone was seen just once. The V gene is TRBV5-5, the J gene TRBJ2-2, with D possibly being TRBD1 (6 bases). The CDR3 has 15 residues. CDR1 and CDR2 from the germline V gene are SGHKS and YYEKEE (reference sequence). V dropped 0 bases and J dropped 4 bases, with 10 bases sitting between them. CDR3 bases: TGTGCCAGCAGCTTGGGGGGGCGAGGCACCGGGGAGCTGTTTTTT. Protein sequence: CASSLGGRGTGELFF.

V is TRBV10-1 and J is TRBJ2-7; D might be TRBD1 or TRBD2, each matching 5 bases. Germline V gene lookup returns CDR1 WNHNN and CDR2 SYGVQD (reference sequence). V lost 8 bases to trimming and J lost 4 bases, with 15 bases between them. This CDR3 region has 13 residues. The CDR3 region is CASPSPGRYEQYF. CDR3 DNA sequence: TGCGCCAGCCCCTCCCCGGGACGGTACGAGCAGTACTTC.

Here the CDR3 reads CASSLESINEQFF. Written as DNA, the CDR3 is TGTGCCAGCAGCTTGGAAAGCATCAATGAGCAGTTCTTC. The chain recombines TRBV5-5 with TRBJ2-1; D gene ambiguous. V lost 0 bases, J lost 6 bases, and 7 bases lay in between. The germline V gene encodes CDR1 SGHKS and CDR2 YYEKEE (reference sequence). The CDR3 runs to 13 residues.

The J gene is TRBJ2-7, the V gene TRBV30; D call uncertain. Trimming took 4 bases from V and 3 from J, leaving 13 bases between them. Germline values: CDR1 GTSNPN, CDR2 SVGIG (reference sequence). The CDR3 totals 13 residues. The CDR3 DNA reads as TGTGCCTGGACGGACGGATATTACTACGAGCAGTACTTC. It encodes CAWTDGYYYEQYF.

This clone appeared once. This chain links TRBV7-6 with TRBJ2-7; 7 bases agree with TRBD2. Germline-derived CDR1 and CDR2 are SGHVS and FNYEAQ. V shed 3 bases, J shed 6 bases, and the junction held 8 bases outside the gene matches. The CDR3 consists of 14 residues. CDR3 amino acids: CASSLTSSHREQYF. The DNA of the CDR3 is TGTGCCAGCAGCTTGACTAGCTCCCACCGCGAGCAGTACTTC. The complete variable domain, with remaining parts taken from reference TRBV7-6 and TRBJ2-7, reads GAGVSQSPRYKVTKRGQDVALRCDPISGHVSLYWYRQALGQGPEFLTYFNYEAQQDKSGLPNDRFSAERPEGSISTLTIQRTEQRDSAMYRCASSLTSSHREQYFGPGTRLTVT.

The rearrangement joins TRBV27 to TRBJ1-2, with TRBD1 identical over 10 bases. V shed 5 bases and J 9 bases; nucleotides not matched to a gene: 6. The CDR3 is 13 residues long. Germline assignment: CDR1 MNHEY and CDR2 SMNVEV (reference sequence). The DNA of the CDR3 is TGTGCCAGCAGTCGACAGGGGGCTCTGCGCTACACCTTC. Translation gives CASSRQGALRYTF.

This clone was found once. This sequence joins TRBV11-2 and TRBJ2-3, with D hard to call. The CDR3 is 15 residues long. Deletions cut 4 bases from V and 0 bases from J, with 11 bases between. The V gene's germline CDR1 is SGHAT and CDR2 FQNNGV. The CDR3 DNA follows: TGTGCCAGCAGCTCAATGGCAACTAGCACAGATACGCAGTATTTT. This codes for CASSSMATSTDTQYF.

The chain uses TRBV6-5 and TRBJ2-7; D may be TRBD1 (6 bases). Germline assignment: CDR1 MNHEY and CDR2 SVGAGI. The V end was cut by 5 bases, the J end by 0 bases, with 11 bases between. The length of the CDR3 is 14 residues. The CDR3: CASSPMDSSYEQYF. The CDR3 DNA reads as TGTGCCAGCAGTCCAATGGACAGCTCCTACGAGCAGTACTTC.

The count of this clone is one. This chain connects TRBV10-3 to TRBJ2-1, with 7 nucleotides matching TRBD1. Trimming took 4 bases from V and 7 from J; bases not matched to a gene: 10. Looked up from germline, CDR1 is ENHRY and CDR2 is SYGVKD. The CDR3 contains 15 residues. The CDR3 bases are TGTGCCATCAGTGCTGCGCAAGGGGGCAGGAATGAGCAGTTCTTC. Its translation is CAISAAQGGRNEQFF.

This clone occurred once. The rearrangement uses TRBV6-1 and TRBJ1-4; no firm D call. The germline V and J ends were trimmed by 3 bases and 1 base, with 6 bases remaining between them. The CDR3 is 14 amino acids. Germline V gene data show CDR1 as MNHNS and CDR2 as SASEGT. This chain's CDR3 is CASSEVLTNEKLFF. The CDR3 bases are TGTGCCAGCAGTGAGGTTCTAACTAATGAAAAACTGTTTTTT.

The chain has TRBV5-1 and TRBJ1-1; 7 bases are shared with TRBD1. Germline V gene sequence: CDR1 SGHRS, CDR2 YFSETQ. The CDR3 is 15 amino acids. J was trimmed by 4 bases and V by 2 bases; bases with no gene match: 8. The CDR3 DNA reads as TGCGCCAGCAGCTTCCCCCGACAGGGTGGCACTGAAGCTTTCTTT. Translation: CASSFPRQGGTEAFF.

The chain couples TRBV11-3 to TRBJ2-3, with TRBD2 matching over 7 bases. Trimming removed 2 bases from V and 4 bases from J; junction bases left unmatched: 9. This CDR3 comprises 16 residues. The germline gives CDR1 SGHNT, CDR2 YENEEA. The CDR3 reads CASSLREGRFADTQYF. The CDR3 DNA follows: TGTGCCAGCAGCTTAAGGGAGGGGCGGTTCGCAGATACGCAGTATTTT.

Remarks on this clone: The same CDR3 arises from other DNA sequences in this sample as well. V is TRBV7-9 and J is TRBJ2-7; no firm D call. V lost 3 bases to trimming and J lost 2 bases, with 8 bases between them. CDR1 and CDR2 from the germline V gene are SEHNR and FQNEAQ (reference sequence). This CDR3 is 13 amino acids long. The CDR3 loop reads CASSFRFPYEQYF. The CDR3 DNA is TGTGCCAGCAGCTTCAGGTTCCCCTACGAGCAGTACTTC.

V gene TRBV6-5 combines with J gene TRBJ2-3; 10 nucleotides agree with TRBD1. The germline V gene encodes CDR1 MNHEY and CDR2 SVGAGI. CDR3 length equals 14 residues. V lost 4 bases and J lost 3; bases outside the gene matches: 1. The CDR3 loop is CASSSGQGTDTQYF. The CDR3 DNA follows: TGTGCCAGCAGTTCGGGACAGGGGACAGATACGCAGTATTTT.

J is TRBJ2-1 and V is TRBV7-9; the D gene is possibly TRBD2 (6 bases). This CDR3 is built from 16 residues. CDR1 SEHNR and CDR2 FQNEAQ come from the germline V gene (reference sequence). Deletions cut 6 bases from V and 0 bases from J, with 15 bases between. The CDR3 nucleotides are TGTGCCAGCAGTTCGACTAGAGGGAGCTCCTACAATGAGCAGTTCTTC. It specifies CASSSTRGSSYNEQFF.

CDR3 loop: CASSVGLGIQPQHF. DNA for the CDR3: TGTGCCAGCAGCGTAGGGTTGGGGATCCAGCCCCAGCATTTT. The chain is built from TRBV9 and TRBJ1-5, with D unresolved. With 0 bases removed from V and 7 bases from J, the gap between germline ends came to 11 bases. CDR3 length: 14 amino acids. The germline V gene encodes CDR1 SGDLS and CDR2 YYNGEE.

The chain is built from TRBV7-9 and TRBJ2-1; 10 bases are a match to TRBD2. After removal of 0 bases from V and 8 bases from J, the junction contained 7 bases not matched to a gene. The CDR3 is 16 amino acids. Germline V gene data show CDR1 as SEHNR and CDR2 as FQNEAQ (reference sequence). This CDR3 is CASSLASGRAGDEQFF. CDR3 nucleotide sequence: TGTGCCAGCAGCTTAGCAAGCGGGAGGGCTGGCGATGAGCAGTTCTTC.

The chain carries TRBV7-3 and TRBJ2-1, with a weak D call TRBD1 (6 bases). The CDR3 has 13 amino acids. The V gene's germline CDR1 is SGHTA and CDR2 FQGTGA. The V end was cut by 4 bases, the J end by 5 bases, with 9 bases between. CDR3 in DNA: TGTGCCAGCAGCTCCACAGGGAACAATGAGCAGTTCTTC. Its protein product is CASSSTGNNEQFF.

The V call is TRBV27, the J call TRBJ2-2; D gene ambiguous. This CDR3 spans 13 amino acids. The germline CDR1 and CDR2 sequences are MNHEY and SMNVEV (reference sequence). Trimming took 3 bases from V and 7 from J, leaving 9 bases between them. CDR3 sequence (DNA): TGTGCCAGCAGTTTCGGAGCTGGCGGGGAGCTGTTTTTT. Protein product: CASSFGAGGELFF.

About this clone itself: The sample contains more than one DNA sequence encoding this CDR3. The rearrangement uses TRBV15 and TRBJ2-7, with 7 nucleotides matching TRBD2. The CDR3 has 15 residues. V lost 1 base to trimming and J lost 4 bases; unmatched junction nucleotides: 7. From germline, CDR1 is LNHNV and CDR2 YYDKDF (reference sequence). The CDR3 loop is CATSRGSGARYEQYF. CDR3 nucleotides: TGTGCCACCAGCAGAGGGAGCGGGGCAAGGTACGAGCAGTACTTC.

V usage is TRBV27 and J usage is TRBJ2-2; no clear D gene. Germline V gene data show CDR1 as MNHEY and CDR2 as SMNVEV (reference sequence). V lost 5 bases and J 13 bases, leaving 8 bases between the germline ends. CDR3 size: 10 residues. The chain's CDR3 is CASSGVGLFF. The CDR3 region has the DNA TGTGCCAGCAGTGGAGTAGGGCTGTTTTTT.

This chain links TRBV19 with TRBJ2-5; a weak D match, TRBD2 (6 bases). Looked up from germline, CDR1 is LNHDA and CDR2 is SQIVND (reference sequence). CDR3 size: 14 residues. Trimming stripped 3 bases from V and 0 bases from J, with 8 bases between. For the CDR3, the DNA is TGTGCCAGTAGTATCGGGGACTACCAAGAGACCCAGTACTTC. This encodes CASSIGDYQETQYF.

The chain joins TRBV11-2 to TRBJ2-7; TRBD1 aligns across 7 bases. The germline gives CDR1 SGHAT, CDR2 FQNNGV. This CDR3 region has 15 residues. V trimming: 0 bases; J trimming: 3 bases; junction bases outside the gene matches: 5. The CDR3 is CASSLEMTGNYEQYF. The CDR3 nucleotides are TGTGCCAGCAGCTTAGAGATGACAGGGAACTACGAGCAGTACTTC.

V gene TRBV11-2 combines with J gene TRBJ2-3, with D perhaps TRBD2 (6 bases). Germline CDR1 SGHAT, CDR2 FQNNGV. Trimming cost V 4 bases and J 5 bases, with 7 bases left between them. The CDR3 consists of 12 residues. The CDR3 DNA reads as TGTGCCAGCAGCTGGAGGGAAGATACGCAGTATTTT. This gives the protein CASSWREDTQYF.

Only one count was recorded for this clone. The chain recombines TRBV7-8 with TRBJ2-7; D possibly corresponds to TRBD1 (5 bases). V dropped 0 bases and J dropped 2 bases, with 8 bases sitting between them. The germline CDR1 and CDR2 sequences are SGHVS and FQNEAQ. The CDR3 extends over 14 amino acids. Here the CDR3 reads CASSLAGRTYEQYF. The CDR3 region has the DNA TGTGCCAGCAGCTTAGCGGGGCGAACCTACGAGCAGTACTTC.

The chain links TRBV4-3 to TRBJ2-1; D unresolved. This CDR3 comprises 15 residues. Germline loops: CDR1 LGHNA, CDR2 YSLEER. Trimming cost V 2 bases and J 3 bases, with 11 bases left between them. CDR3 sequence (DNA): TGCGCCAGCAGCCAATTCAAGACGCGCTACAATGAGCAGTTCTTC. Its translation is CASSQFKTRYNEQFF.